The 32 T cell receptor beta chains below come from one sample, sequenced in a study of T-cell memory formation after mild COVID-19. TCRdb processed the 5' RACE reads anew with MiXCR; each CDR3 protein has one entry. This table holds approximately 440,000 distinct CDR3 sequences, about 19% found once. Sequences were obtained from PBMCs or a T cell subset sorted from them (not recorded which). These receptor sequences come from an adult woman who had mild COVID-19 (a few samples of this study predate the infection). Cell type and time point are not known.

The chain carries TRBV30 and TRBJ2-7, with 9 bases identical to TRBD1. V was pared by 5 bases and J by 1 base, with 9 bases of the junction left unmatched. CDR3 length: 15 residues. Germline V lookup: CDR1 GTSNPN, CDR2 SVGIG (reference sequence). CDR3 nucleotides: TGTGCCTGGGCCTCGGGACAGGGTTATTCCTACGAGCAGTACTTC. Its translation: CAWASGQGYSYEQYF.

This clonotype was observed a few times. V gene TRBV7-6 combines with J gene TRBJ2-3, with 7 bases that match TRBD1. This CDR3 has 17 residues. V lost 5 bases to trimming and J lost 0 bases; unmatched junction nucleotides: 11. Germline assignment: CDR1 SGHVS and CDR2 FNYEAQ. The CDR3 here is CASSQAPTGDSTDTQYF. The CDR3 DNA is TGTGCCAGCAGCCAGGCTCCCACAGGGGATAGCACAGATACGCAGTATTTT.

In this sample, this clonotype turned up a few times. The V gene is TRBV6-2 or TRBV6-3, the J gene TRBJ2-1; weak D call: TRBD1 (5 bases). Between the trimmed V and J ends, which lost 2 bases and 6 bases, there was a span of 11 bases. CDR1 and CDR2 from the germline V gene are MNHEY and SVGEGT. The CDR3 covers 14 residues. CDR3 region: CASSYRRGSNEQFF. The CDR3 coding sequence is TGTGCCAGCAGTTACCGTAGGGGAAGCAATGAGCAGTTCTTC.

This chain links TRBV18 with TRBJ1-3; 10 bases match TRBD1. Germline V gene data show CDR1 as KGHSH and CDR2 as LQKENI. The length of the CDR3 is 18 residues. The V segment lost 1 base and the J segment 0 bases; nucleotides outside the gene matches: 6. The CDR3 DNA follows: TGTGCCAGCTCACCACGGAGGGACAGGGGACTCTCTGGAAACACCATATATTTT. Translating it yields CASSPRRDRGLSGNTIYF.

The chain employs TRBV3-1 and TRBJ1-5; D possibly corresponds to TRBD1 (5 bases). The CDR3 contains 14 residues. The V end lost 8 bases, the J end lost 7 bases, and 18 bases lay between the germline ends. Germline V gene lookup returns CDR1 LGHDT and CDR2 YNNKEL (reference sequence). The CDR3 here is CASGRAGFKQPQHF. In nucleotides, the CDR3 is TGTGCCAGCGGAAGGGCAGGGTTCAAACAGCCCCAGCATTTT.

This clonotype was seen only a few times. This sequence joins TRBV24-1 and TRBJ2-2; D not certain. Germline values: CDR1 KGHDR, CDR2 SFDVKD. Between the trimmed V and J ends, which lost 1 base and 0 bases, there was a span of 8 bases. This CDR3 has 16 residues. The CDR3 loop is CATSDFGPSNTGELFF. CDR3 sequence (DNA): TGTGCCACCAGTGATTTCGGGCCATCGAACACCGGGGAGCTGTTTTTT.

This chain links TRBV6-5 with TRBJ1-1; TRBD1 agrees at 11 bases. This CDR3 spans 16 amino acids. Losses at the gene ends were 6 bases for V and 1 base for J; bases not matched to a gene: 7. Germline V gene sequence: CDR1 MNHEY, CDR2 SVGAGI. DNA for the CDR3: TGTGCCAGCAGCAGGACAGGGGGCTATGGGAACACTGAAGCTTTCTTT. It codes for CASSRTGGYGNTEAFF.

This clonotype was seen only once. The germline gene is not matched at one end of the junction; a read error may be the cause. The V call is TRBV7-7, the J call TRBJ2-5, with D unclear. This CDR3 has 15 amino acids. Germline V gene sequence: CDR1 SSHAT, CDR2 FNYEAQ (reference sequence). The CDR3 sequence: CASSMAIGRKETQYF. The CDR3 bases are TGTGCTAGCAGTATGGCCATCGGCAGGAAAGAGACCCAGTACTTC.

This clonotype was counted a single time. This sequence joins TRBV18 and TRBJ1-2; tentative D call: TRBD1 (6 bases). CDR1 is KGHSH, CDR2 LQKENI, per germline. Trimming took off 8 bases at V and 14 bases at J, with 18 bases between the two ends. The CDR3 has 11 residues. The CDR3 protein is CASEMDSLETF. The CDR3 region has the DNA TGTGCCAGCGAGATGGACAGCCTAGAAACCTTC. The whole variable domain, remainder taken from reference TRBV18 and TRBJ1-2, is NAGVMQNPRHLVRRRGQEARLRCSPMKGHSHVYWYRQLPEEGLKFMVYLQKENIIDESGMPKERFSAEFPKEGPSILRIQQVVRGDSAAYFCASEMDSLETFGSGTRLTVV.

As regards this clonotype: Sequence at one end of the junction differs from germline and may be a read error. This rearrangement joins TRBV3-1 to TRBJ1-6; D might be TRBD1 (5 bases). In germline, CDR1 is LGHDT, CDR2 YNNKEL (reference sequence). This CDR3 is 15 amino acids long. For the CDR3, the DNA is TGTGCCAGCAGCCTTGGGACCGCGAGCAATTCACCCCTACACTTT. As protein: CASSLGTASNSPLHF.

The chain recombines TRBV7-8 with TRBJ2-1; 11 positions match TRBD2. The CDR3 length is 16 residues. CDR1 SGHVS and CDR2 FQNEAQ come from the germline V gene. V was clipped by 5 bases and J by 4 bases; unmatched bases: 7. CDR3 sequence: CASSVGTSGGYNEQFF. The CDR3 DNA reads TGTGCCAGCAGCGTGGGGACTAGCGGAGGTTACAATGAGCAGTTCTTC.

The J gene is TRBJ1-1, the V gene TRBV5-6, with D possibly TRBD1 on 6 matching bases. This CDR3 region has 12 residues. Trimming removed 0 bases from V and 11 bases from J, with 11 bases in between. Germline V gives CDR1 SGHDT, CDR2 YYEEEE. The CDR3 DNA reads TGTGCCAGCAGCTTGGATGGGGGGGCCGCTTTCTTT. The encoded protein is CASSLDGGAAFF.

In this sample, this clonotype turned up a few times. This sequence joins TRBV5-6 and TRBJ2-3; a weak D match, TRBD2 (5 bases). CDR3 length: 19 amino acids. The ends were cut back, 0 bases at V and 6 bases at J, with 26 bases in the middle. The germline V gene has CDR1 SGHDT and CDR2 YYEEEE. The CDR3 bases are TGTGCCAGCAGCTTGGCTGCTAGCCTAAGTTCACCCGATCGGGATACGCAGTATTTT. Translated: CASSLAASLSSPDRDTQYF.

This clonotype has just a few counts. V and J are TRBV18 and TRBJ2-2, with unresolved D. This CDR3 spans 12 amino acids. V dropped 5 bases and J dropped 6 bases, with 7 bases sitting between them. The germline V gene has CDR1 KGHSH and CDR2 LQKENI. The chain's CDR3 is CASSWGSGELFF. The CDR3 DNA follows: TGTGCCAGCTCATGGGGATCCGGGGAGCTGTTTTTT.

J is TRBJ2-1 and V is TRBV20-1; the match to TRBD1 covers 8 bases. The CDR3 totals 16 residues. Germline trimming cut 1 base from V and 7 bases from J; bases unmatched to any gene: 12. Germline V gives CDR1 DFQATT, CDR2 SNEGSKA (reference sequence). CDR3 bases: TGCAGTGCTAGAGTAATCAGGGGGCGAGGGTTTAATGAGCAGTTCTTC. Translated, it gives CSARVIRGRGFNEQFF.

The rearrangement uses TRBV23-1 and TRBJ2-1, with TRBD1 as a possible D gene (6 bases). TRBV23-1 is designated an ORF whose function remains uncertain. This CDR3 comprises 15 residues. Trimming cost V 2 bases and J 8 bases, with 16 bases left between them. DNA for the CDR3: TGCGCCAGCAGTCAAACGATCAGGGGTTGGGATGAGCAGTTCTTC. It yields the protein CASSQTIRGWDEQFF.

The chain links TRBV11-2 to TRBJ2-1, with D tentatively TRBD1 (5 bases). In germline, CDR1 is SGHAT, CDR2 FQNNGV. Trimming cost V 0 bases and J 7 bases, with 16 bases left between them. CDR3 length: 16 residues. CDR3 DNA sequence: TGTGCCAGCAGCTTAGATGTTTGGGGCGGATTAAATGAGCAGTTCTTC. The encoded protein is CASSLDVWGGLNEQFF.

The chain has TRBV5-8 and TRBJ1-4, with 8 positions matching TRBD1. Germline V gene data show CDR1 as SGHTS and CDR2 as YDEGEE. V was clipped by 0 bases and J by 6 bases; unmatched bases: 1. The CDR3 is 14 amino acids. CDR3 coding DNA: TGTGCCAGCAGCTTGGAACAGGGGGATGAAAAACTGTTTTTT. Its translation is CASSLEQGDEKLFF.

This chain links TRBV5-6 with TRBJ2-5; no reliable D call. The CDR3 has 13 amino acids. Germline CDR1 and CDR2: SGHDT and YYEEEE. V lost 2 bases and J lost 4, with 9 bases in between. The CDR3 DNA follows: TGTGCCAGCAGCTTCACGACGGGAGAGACCCAGTACTTC. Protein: CASSFTTGETQYF.

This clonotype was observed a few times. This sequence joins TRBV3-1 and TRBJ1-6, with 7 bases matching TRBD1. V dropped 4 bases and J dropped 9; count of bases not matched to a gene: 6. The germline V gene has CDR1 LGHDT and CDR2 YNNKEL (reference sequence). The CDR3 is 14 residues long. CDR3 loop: CASSLQGIVSPLHF. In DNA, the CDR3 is TGTGCCAGCAGCCTACAGGGGATCGTTTCACCCCTCCACTTT.

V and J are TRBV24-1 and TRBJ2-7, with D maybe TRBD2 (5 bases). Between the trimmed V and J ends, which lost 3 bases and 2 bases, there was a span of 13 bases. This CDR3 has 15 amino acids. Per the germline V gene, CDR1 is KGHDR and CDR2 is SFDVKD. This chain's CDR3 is CATSDPRTRTYEQYF. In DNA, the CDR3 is TGTGCCACCAGTGATCCCCGGACTCGAACCTACGAGCAGTACTTC.

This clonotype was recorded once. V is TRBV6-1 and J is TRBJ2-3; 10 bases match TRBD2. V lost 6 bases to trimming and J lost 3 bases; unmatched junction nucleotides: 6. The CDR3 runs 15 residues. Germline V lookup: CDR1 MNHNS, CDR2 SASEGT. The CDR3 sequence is CASRLAGLATDTQYF. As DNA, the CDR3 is TGTGCCAGCAGACTAGCGGGGCTGGCAACAGATACGCAGTATTTT.

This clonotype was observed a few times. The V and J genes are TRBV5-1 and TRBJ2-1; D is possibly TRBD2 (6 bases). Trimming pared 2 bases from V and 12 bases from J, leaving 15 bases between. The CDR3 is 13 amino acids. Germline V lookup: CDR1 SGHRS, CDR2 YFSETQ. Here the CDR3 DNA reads TGCGCCAGCAGCTTCCCCCAGACTAGTTTGCAGTTCTTC. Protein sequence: CASSFPQTSLQFF.

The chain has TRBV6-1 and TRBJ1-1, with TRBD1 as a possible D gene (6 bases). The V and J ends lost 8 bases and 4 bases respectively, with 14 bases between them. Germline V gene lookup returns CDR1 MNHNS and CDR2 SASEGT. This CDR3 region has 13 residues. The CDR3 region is CASVAQGTTEAFF. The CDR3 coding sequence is TGTGCCAGCGTTGCCCAGGGGACCACTGAAGCTTTCTTT.

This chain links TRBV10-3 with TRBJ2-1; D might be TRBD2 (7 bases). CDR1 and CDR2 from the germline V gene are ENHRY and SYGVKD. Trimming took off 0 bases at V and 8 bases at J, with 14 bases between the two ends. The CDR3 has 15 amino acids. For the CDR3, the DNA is TGTGCCATCAGTGAGTCAGGGGGGGCCATATATGAGCAGTTCTTC. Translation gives CAISESGGAIYEQFF.

The CDR3: CASSYSRTRSVTDTQYF. The CDR3 DNA is TGTGCCAGCAGTTACTCGAGGACAAGGTCCGTCACAGATACGCAGTATTTT. The chain carries TRBV6-5 and TRBJ2-3, with D possibly matching TRBD1 (5 bases). The ends were cut back, 0 bases at V and 2 bases at J, with 15 bases in the middle. Germline lookup yields CDR1 MNHEY and CDR2 SVGAGI. The CDR3 runs to 17 residues.

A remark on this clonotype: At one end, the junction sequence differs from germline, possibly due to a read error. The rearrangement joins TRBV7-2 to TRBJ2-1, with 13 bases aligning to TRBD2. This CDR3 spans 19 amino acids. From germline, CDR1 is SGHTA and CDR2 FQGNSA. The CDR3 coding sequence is TGTGCCAGCACCTTAGTCCCCCCACTAGCGGGAGGGCCCTACAATGAGCAGTTCTTC. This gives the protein CASTLVPPLAGGPYNEQFF.

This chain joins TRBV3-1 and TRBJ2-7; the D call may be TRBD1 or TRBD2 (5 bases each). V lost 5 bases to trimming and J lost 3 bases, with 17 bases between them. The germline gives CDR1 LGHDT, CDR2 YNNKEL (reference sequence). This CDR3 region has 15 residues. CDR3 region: CASSKGPSGGYEQYF. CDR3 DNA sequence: TGTGCCAGCAGCAAAGGACCCTCTGGGGGCTACGAGCAGTACTTC.

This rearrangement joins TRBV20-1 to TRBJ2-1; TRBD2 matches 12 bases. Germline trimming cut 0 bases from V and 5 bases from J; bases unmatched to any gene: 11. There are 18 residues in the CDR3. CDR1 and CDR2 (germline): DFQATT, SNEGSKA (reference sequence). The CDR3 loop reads CSARDYLAGGNYNNEQFF. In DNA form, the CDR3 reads TGCAGTGCTAGAGATTATCTAGCGGGGGGGAACTACAACAATGAGCAGTTCTTC.

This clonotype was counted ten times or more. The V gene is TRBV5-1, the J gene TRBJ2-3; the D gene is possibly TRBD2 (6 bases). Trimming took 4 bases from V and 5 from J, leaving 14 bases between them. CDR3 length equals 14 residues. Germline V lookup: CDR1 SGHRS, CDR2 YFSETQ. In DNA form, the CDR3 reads TGCGCCAGCAGCCCCCTCGGGAGTAAAGATACGCAGTATTTT. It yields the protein CASSPLGSKDTQYF.

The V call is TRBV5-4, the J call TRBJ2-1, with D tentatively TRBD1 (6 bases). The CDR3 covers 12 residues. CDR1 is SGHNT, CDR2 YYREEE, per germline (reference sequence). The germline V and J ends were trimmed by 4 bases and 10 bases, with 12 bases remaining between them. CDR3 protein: CASSLDGQEQFF. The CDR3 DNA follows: TGTGCCAGCAGCCTGGATGGACAGGAGCAGTTCTTC.

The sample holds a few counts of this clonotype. CDR3 amino acids: CASGLVPIFRLCNEQYF. CDR3 in DNA: TGTGCTAGTGGTTTGGTTCCAATCTTCCGTTTGTGTAACGAGCAGTACTTC. This chain uses TRBV12-5 with TRBJ2-7; no clear D. CDR1 is LGHNT, CDR2 FRNRAP, per germline. The CDR3 loop spans 17 amino acids. Trimming removed 0 bases from V and 5 bases from J, with 20 bases in between.